The sample holds one count of the clone carrying this TCR beta chain. Its antigen is still unknown. Though nominally healthy at sampling, donors likely had unrecorded immune exposures. The CMV serostatus of this donor went unrecorded. V was pared by 5 bases and J by 3 bases, with 10 bases between. Germline V CDR1 and CDR2: MRHNA, SNTAGT. This CDR3 comprises 13 residues. This specimen belongs to a study of cytomegalovirus exposure and HLA in healthy donors. Overall study findings and caveats: When presence/absence was analysed, sequencing depth was taken to be roughly uniform across donors.

Both 60 Vbeta primers and 13 Jbeta primers went into the PCR. The data were produced by immunoSEQ multiplex PCR, yet TCRdb's version contains in-frame clones alone and is incomplete. The data show some 170,000 clones, about two thirds seen once. This receptor was obtained from a human donor in good health. Sequenced sample: PBMCs. This chain uses TRBV6-4 with TRBJ1-1, with a weak D call TRBD1 (5 bases). The DNA of the CDR3 is TGTGCCAGCAGTCAGGCCAGGGACACTGAAGCTTTCTTT. Translation: CASSQARDTEAFF.